The sequence of this T cell receptor beta chain was determined in a study of OX40 agonist ivuxolimab in advanced cancers. This clone has only one observation. The CDR3 length is 14 residues. Trimming took off 3 bases at V and 1 base at J, with 9 bases between the two ends. CDR1 is ENHRY and CDR2 is SYGVKD in the germline V gene. Produced via immunoSEQ multiplex PCR; TCRdb's table is partial and in-frame only. The sample shows 15,000 to 20,000 clones, roughly four fifths of them seen only once. This TCR derives from an adult with an advanced solid tumor such as melanoma, head and neck, liver or kidney cancer. This chain connects TRBV10-3 to TRBJ2-5; the D gene is possibly TRBD2 (5 bases). The sample here was CD4+ or CD8+ T cells sorted from blood, taken in a trial of the OX40 agonist ivuxolimab. The CDR3 region has the DNA TGTGCCATCAGTGACCTCGGACTCCAAGAGACCCAGTACTTC. Its translation is CAISDLGLQETQYF.